This TCR beta chain was captured in a study of Ad26.COV2.S vaccination and SARS-CoV-2 variants. Study results and limitations: Marked by substantial breadth, spike-specific CD8+ and CD4+ T cell responses were reportedly seen after vaccination.

With regard to this clone: Its specificity is not known.

The repertoire was sequenced with immunoSEQ multiplex PCR; TCRdb's copy has only in-frame clones and lacks some. Among around 350,000 clones, around 92% were seen once, and the ten largest hold roughly 3.9%. Germline V lookup: CDR1 SGHRS, CDR2 YFSETQ. V was pared by 1 base and J by 7 bases, with 2 bases of the junction left unmatched. The CDR3 loop spans 15 amino acids. This clonotype originated in a human donor who had recovered from COVID-19. The material was peripheral blood, obtained after recovery from COVID-19. The rearrangement joins TRBV5-1 to TRBJ2-1; 13 bases are a match to TRBD2. This chain's CDR3 is CASSLTSGGVNEQFF. The CDR3, as DNA: TGCGCCAGCAGCTTGACTAGCGGGGGGGTAAATGAGCAGTTCTTC.